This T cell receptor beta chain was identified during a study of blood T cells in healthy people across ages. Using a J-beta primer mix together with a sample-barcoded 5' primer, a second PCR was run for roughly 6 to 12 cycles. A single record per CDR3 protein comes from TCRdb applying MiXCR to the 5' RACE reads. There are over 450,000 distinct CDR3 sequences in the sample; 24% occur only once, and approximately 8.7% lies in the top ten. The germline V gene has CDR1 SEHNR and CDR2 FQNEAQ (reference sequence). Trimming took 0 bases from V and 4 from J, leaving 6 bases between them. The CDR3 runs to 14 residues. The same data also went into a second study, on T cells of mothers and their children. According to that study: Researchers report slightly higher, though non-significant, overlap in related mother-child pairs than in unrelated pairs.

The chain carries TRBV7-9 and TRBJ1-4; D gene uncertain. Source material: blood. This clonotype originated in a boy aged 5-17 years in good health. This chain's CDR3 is CASSLARNNEKLFF. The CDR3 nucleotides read TGTGCCAGCAGCTTAGCACGGAATAATGAAAAACTGTTTTTT.